This note documents a single T cell receptor (beta chain) sequence. Its antigen is unknown. Germline CDR1 is MDHEN and CDR2 is SYDVKM. The length of the CDR3 is 15 residues. The J segment lost 4 bases and the V segment lost 5 bases, leaving 7 bases of the junction unmatched. The data originate from a study of beta chain features in type 1 diabetes. Study results and limitations: A greater similarity of naive, central memory and Treg TCRB repertoires was seen among patients than among healthy donors. Moderately but significantly shorter TCRB CDR3s were found in Type 1 diabetes patients in all four CD4+ subsets.

Sequencing targeted expressed TCRB transcripts, as all isolated RNA had been reverse transcribed. TCRdb's table, derived via immunoSEQ multiplex PCR, lists solely in-frame clones and lacks some. This table holds about 260,000 clones, roughly 20% found once. One heparinised draw, averaging about 116 mL, was taken per donor. The authors sorted CD4+ naive, central memory, regulatory and stem cell-like memory cells via CD45RO/CCR7/CD25/CD127/CD95/CD27. Sorting produced populations that all topped 95% purity. This receptor was obtained from a woman in her thirties or forties with type 1 diabetes. The sample consisted of naive CD4+ T cells from blood. The chain links TRBV28 to TRBJ2-1; TRBD2 matches at 8 bases. The CDR3: CASSESGGGYNEQFF. The CDR3 DNA sequence: TGTGCCAGCAGTGAGAGCGGGGGTGGTTACAATGAGCAGTTCTTC.